A single sample gave rise to the 24 T cell receptor beta chains below, sequenced in a study of tumor T cells in aggressive B-cell lymphoma (dated 2017 in TCRdb). Library preparation used the immunoSEQ multiplex PCR assay. Drawn from immuneACCESS, this table holds only the in-frame rearrangements with V and J called that TCRdb kept. Clones are partly lost; checked studies trace under half to an unresolved V gene and leave the rest unexplained. This sample gives several hundred clones in total; over 65% of them show up just once. The top ten constitute roughly 15% of the sample. The sample consisted of tumor tissue. These receptors originate from an adult with diffuse large B cell lymphoma. Some clones in this sample may be carry-over from other donors' samples.

The rearrangement links TRBV18 to TRBJ2-3; 9 positions match TRBD2. The CDR3 loop spans 14 amino acids. V was pared by 3 bases and J by 8 bases, with 6 bases of the junction left unmatched. Germline V gives CDR1 KGHSH, CDR2 LQKENI. The CDR3 nucleotides read TGTGCCAGCTCACCCTCGACTAGCGGTAGTACGCAGTATTTT. Translated: CASSPSTSGSTQYF.

This rearrangement joins TRBV5-1 to TRBJ2-7; 9 bases are shared with TRBD1. CDR1 is SGHRS and CDR2 is YFSETQ in the germline V gene. CDR3 size: 15 residues. V dropped 4 bases and J dropped 3; count of bases not matched to a gene: 8. Written as DNA, the CDR3 is TGCGCCAGCAGCAGCACCGGGACAGGGTTCTACGAGCAGTACTTC. Amino acids: CASSSTGTGFYEQYF.

The rearrangement joins TRBV7-9 to TRBJ2-2; 7 nucleotides line up with TRBD1. There are 16 residues in the CDR3. V was pared by 4 bases and J by 0 bases, with 5 bases of the junction left unmatched. The germline V gene has CDR1 SEHNR and CDR2 FQNEAQ (reference sequence). DNA of the CDR3: TGTGCCAGCAGCTCCGGGACAGCTCCGAACACCGGGGAGCTGTTTTTT. It yields the protein CASSSGTAPNTGELFF.

V usage is TRBV4-3 and J usage is TRBJ2-7; D not resolved. This CDR3 contains 14 residues. The V gene's germline CDR1 is LGHNA and CDR2 YSLEER. Trimming stripped 0 bases from V and 0 bases from J, with 6 bases between. CDR3 sequence reads: CASSQEIASYEQYF. CDR3 coding DNA: TGCGCCAGCAGCCAAGAGATAGCCTCCTACGAGCAGTACTTC.

Of note for this clone: An end of the junction does not agree with germline; a read error may underlie this. The chain recombines TRBV7-6 with TRBJ1-1; possibly TRBD1 for D (5 bases). The CDR3 has 15 amino acids. CDR1 and CDR2 (germline): SGHVS, FNYEAQ. Here the CDR3 reads CTSSLGSQGNTEAFF. The CDR3 DNA reads as TGTACCAGCAGCTTAGGATCCCAGGGAAACACTGAAGCTTTCTTT.

This chain links TRBV5-6 with TRBJ2-5; D gene uncertain. Trimming took off 0 bases at V and 1 base at J, with 10 bases between the two ends. The germline V gene encodes CDR1 SGHDT and CDR2 YYEEEE. The CDR3 length is 15 residues. CDR3 protein: CASSLDLTAQETQYF. In nucleotides, the CDR3 is TGTGCCAGCAGCTTGGATTTAACAGCCCAAGAGACCCAGTACTTC.

The V call is TRBV5-5, the J call TRBJ2-6; 9 positions agree with TRBD1. J was trimmed by 0 bases and V by 6 bases; bases with no gene match: 7. The CDR3 has 17 amino acids. The germline V gene encodes CDR1 SGHKS and CDR2 YYEKEE (reference sequence). CDR3 sequence: CASTRTGALSGANVLTF. Here the CDR3 DNA reads TGTGCCAGCACCCGGACAGGGGCCCTCTCTGGGGCCAACGTCCTGACTTTC.

The J gene is TRBJ1-2, the V gene TRBV7-2, with a tentative D call TRBD1 (6 bases). The CDR3 totals 16 residues. Per germline, CDR1 SGHTA and CDR2 FQGNSA. Deletions cut 5 bases from V and 7 bases from J, with 23 bases between. CDR3 protein: CASSPAVGQGSFGYTF. CDR3 in DNA: TGTGCCAGCAGCCCTGCGGTGGGGCAGGGGAGCTTTGGCTACACCTTC.

The rearrangement joins TRBV4-3 to TRBJ2-3; possibly TRBD2 for D (6 bases). CDR1 LGHNA and CDR2 YSLEER come from the germline V gene. V was cut by 5 bases and J by 9 bases, with 15 bases left in between. The CDR3 runs 13 residues. The CDR3 sequence is CASSASGFETQYF. CDR3 DNA sequence: TGCGCCAGCAGCGCCAGCGGGTTCGAAACGCAGTATTTT.

This clone appeared a few times. The V call is TRBV6-1, the J call TRBJ2-3; D may be TRBD1 (7 bases). CDR1 MNHNS and CDR2 SASEGT come from the germline V gene. This CDR3 contains 13 residues. The V end lost 8 bases, the J end lost 3 bases, and 12 bases lay between the germline ends. As DNA, the CDR3 is TGTGCCAGCTTCCAGGGGGGAACAGATACGCAGTATTTT. It yields the protein CASFQGGTDTQYF.

J is TRBJ1-5 and V is TRBV7-2; D call uncertain. Between the trimmed V and J ends, which lost 6 bases and 0 bases, there was a span of 12 bases. The V gene's germline CDR1 is SGHTA and CDR2 FQGNSA. The CDR3 runs 15 residues. This chain's CDR3 is CASSYGGYSNQPQHF. DNA for the CDR3: TGTGCCAGCAGTTACGGAGGTTATAGCAATCAGCCCCAGCATTTT.

The rearrangement uses TRBV7-9 and TRBJ2-7; D ambiguous. The CDR3 runs to 14 residues. V gave up 1 base and J gave up 2 bases, with 9 bases separating them. From germline, CDR1 is SEHNR and CDR2 FQNEAQ (reference sequence). The CDR3 bases are TGTGCCAGCAGCTTAGAACTGGAGACCTACGAGCAGTACTTC. As protein: CASSLELETYEQYF.

This sequence joins TRBV10-1 and TRBJ1-5; 9 nucleotides align to TRBD1. This CDR3 has 17 residues. The V segment lost 5 bases and the J segment 2 bases; nucleotides outside the gene matches: 10. CDR1 is WNHNN and CDR2 is SYGVQD in the germline V gene (reference sequence). For the CDR3, the DNA is TGCGCCAGCAGTCGGACAGGGGTGACGGCCCGCAATCAGCCCCAGCATTTT. Protein: CASSRTGVTARNQPQHF.

This rearrangement joins TRBV18 to TRBJ2-2; tentative D call: TRBD1 (6 bases). Trimming took off 3 bases at V and 5 bases at J, with 7 bases between the two ends. The CDR3 extends over 13 amino acids. Germline-derived CDR1 and CDR2 are KGHSH and LQKENI. Here the CDR3 DNA reads TGTGCCAGCTCACCGAGGGGGACCGGGGAGCTGTTTTTT. Translation: CASSPRGTGELFF.

J is TRBJ1-5 and V is TRBV7-2; a weak D match, TRBD1 (5 bases). Between the trimmed V and J ends, which lost 5 bases and 1 base, there was a span of 12 bases. Per germline, CDR1 SGHTA and CDR2 FQGNSA. This CDR3 spans 15 amino acids. The CDR3 DNA reads TGTGCCAGCAGCCCTGGGGGGGAGAGCAATCAGCCCCAGCATTTT. Protein sequence: CASSPGGESNQPQHF.

This sequence joins TRBV7-2 and TRBJ1-1; TRBD1 might be the D (6 bases). The CDR3 covers 16 residues. With 4 bases removed from V and 6 bases from J, the gap between germline ends came to 21 bases. Germline assignment: CDR1 SGHTA and CDR2 FQGNSA. The CDR3 bases are TGTGCCAGCAGCTATGATCCCCGGAGGGGGGGCTCTGAAGCTTTCTTT. Translating gives CASSYDPRRGGSEAFF.

J is TRBJ2-2 and V is TRBV4-1; tentative D call: TRBD1 (6 bases). CDR3 length: 14 residues. Trimming shortened V by 3 bases and J by 5 bases, and 10 bases separated the two germline ends. Germline loops: CDR1 MGHRA, CDR2 YSYEKL. The CDR3 sequence is CASSHETGTGELFF. DNA for the CDR3: TGCGCCAGCAGCCACGAAACAGGGACCGGGGAGCTGTTTTTT.

This clone turned up a few times. The J gene is TRBJ2-1, the V gene TRBV18; 13 bases are a match to TRBD2. With V trimmed by 3 bases and J by 2 bases, 10 bases remained unmatched. The CDR3 loop spans 19 amino acids. Per the germline V gene, CDR1 is KGHSH and CDR2 is LQKENI. DNA of the CDR3: TGTGCCAGCTCACCCATCCGGTCGACTAGCGGGGGGACCTACAATGAGCAGTTCTTC. This gives the protein CASSPIRSTSGGTYNEQFF.

The chain joins TRBV5-6 to TRBJ2-4; D is possibly TRBD1 (5 bases). Germline V lookup: CDR1 SGHDT, CDR2 YYEEEE. The CDR3 spans 14 residues. The germline V and J ends were trimmed by 2 bases and 3 bases, with 9 bases remaining between them. The CDR3 DNA follows: TGTGCCAGCAGCTTAGGAGACAGCAAAAACATTCAGTACTTC. It yields the protein CASSLGDSKNIQYF. Looking up the rest from reference TRBV5-6 and TRBJ2-4 gives the full variable domain: DAGVTQSPTHLIKTRGQQVTLRCSPKSGHDTVSWYQQALGQGPQFIFQYYEEEERQRGNFPDRFSGHQFPNYSSELNVNALLLGDSALYLCASSLGDSKNIQYFGAGTRLSVL.

The gene calls are TRBV7-8 and TRBJ2-7, with 7 bases identical to TRBD1. Germline V gene data show CDR1 as SGHVS and CDR2 as FQNEAQ. J lost 4 bases, V lost 5 bases, and 2 bases had no gene match. The CDR3 sequence is 12 residues long. CDR3 in amino acids: CASSTTGYEQYF. The DNA for the CDR3 is TGTGCCAGCAGCACGACAGGGTACGAGCAGTACTTC.

The chain uses TRBV6-1 and TRBJ1-5; unclear D gene. Germline assignment: CDR1 MNHNS and CDR2 SASEGT. There are 13 residues in the CDR3. Trimming shortened V by 6 bases and J by 11 bases, and 17 bases separated the two germline ends. In DNA, the CDR3 is TGTGCCAGCAGCACGGACGGGGTAATGGCCCAGCATTTT. Encoded protein: CASSTDGVMAQHF.

The rearrangement uses TRBV7-8 and TRBJ2-7, with TRBD2 identical over 9 bases. The J segment lost 6 bases and the V segment lost 5 bases, leaving 8 bases of the junction unmatched. CDR3 length equals 14 residues. From germline, CDR1 is SGHVS and CDR2 FQNEAQ. CDR3 sequence (DNA): TGTGCCAGCAGCCCCGGACTAGCGACCGGCGAGCAGTACTTC. Amino acids: CASSPGLATGEQYF.

V is TRBV2 and J is TRBJ1-5, with D perhaps TRBD1 (5 bases). V was pared by 4 bases and J by 2 bases, with 12 bases between. This CDR3 comprises 15 residues. Germline V CDR1 and CDR2: SNHLY, FYNNEI. This chain's CDR3 is CASSGQGARNQPQHF. As DNA, the CDR3 is TGTGCCAGCAGTGGGCAAGGGGCGCGCAATCAGCCCCAGCATTTT.

DNA of the CDR3: TGTGCCAGCAGGTCCCCAGGGAACTATGGCTACACCTTC. Amino acid sequence: CASRSPGNYGYTF. V usage is TRBV11-2 and J usage is TRBJ1-2, with D possibly matching TRBD1 (5 bases). This CDR3 spans 13 amino acids. The V gene's germline CDR1 is SGHAT and CDR2 FQNNGV. Trimming cost V 6 bases and J 2 bases, with 10 bases left between them.